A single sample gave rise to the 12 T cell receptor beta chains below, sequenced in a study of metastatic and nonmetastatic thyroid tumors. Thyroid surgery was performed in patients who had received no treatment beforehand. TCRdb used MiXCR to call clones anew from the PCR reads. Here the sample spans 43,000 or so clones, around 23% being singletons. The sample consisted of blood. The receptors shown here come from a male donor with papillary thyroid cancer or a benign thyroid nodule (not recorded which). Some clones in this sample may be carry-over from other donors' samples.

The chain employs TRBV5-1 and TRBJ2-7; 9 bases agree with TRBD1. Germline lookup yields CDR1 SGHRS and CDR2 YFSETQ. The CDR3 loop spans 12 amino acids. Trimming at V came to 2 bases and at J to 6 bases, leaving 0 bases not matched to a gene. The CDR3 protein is CASSLQGAEQYF. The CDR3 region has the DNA TGCGCCAGCAGCTTACAGGGGGCCGAGCAGTACTTC.

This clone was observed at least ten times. As DNA, the CDR3 is TGCAGTGCCCGACCACTACGTGGGACAGATACGCAGTATTTT. Translation gives CSARPLRGTDTQYF. The chain uses TRBV20-1 and TRBJ2-3; D remains ambiguous. The germline V and J ends were trimmed by 6 bases and 3 bases, with 16 bases remaining between them. The length of the CDR3 is 14 residues. Germline-derived CDR1 and CDR2 are DFQATT and SNEGSKA (reference sequence).

CDR3 DNA sequence: TGTGCCAGCAGTGCCGGGACCACAGATACGCAGTATTTT. Encoded protein: CASSAGTTDTQYF. This chain joins TRBV6-4 and TRBJ2-3, with D perhaps matching TRBD1 or TRBD2 (5 bases each). CDR1 is MRHNA, CDR2 SNTAGT, per germline. Trimming cost V 4 bases and J 2 bases, with 7 bases left between them. The CDR3 contains 13 residues.

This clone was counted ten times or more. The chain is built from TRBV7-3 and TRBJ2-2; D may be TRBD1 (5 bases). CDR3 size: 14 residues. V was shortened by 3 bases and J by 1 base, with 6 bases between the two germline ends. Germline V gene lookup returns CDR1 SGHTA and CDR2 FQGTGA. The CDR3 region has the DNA TGTGCCAGCAGCTTCGGACAGAACACCGGGGAGCTGTTTTTT. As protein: CASSFGQNTGELFF.

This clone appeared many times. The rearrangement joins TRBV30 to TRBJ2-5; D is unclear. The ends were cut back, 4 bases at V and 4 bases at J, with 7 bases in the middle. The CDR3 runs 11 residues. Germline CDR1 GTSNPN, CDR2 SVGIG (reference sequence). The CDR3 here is CAWMGGETQYF. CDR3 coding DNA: TGTGCCTGGATGGGTGGAGAGACCCAGTACTTC.

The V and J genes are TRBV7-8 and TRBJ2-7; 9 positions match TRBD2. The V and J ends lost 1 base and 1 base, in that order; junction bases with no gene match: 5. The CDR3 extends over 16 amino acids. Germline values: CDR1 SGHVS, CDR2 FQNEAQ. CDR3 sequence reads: CASSLVVLAGSYEQYF. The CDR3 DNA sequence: TGTGCCAGCAGCTTAGTTGTCCTAGCGGGGTCCTACGAGCAGTACTTC. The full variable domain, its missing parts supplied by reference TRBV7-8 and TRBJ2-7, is GAGVSQSPRYKVAKRGQDVALRCDPISGHVSLFWYQQALGQGPEFLTYFQNEAQLDKSGLPSDRFFAERPEGSVSTLKIQRTQQEDSAVYLCASSLVVLAGSYEQYFGPGTRLTVT.

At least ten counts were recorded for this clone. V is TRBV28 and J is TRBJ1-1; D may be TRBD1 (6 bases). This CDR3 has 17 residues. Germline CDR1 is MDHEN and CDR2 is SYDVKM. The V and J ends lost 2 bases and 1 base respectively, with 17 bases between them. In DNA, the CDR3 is TGTGCCAGCAGTTTAGGGGGGGCGGGGAAGTCGAACACTGAAGCTTTCTTT. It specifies CASSLGGAGKSNTEAFF.

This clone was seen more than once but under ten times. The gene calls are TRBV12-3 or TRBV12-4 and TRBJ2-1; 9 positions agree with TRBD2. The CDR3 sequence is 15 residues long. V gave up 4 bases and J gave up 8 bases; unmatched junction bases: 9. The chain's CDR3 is CASSSSGTGLDEQFF. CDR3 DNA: TGTGCCAGCAGTTCTAGCGGGACCGGATTGGATGAGCAGTTCTTC.

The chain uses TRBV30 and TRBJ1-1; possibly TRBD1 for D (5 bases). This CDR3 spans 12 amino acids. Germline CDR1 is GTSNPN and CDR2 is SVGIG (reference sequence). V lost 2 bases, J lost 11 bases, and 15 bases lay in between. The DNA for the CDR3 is TGTGCCTGGAGTATCCCCGGGGGGAAGGCTTTCTTT. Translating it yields CAWSIPGGKAFF.

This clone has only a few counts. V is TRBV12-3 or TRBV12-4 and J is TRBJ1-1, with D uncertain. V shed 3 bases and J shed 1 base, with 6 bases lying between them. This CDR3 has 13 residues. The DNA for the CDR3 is TGTGCCAGCAGTTTCCGACAGAACACTGAAGCTTTCTTT. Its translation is CASSFRQNTEAFF.

The CDR3 reads CASIKARQETQYF. CDR3 nucleotide sequence: TGTGCCAGCATAAAGGCCAGGCAAGAGACCCAGTACTTC. The V call is TRBV2, the J call TRBJ2-5, with D unresolved. The germline V gene has CDR1 SNHLY and CDR2 FYNNEI. The CDR3 contains 13 residues. Deletions cut 7 bases from V and 2 bases from J, with 11 bases between.

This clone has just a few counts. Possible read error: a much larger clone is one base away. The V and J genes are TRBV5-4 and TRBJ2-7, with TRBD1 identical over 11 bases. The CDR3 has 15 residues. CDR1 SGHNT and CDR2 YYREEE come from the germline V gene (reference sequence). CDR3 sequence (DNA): TGTGCCACCGCCAAAGGACAGGGGGCGTTCCAGTCCCCGCACTTC. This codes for CATAKGQGAFQSPHF.